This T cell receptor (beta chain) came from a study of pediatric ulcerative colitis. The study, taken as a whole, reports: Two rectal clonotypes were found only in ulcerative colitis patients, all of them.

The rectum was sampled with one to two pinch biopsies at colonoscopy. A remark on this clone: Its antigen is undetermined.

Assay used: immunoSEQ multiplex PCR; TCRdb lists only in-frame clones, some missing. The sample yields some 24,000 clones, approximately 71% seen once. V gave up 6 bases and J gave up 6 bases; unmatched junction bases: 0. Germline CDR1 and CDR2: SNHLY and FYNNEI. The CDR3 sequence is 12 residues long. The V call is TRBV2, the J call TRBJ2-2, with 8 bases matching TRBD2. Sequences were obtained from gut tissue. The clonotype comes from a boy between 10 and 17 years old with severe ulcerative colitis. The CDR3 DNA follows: TGTGCCAGCAGACTAGCGGCCGGGGAGCTGTTTTTT. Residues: CASRLAAGELFF.